The 7 T cell receptor beta chains listed next were all sequenced from one sample in a study of CD8 T cells in ankylosing spondylitis. TCRdb used MiXCR to reprocess the 5' RACE reads, holding one entry per CDR3 protein. The data hold 300,000 to 400,000 distinct CDR3 sequences, with roughly 11% observed a single time. The sample taken for sequencing was blood, either unsorted or a sorted T cell fraction (not recorded which). The receptors come from a female donor with ankylosing spondylitis or in good health (not recorded which).

This clonotype was counted many times. The chain carries TRBV6-1 and TRBJ2-7; D perhaps matches TRBD1 (6 bases). Trimming shortened V by 5 bases and J by 2 bases, and 16 bases separated the two germline ends. The CDR3 runs to 15 residues. Germline values: CDR1 MNHNS, CDR2 SASEGT. The CDR3 here is CASSRRGTSTYEQYF. In DNA, the CDR3 is TGTGCCAGCAGTCGTCGTGGGACATCTACCTACGAGCAGTACTTC.

This clonotype was seen a handful of times. This sequence joins TRBV12-3 or TRBV12-4 and TRBJ1-6; 7 bases fit TRBD1. The CDR3 spans 17 residues. Trimming removed 2 bases from V and 9 bases from J; junction bases left unmatched: 13. The CDR3 nucleotides are TGTGCCAGCAGTTTACACAGGGGTTTCCCTTTTGGTTCACCCCTCCACTTT. Amino acids: CASSLHRGFPFGSPLHF.

This clonotype was detected only a few times. The chain joins TRBV20-1 to TRBJ2-3; a possible D gene is TRBD2 (5 bases). Trimming shortened V by 0 bases and J by 4 bases, and 11 bases separated the two germline ends. The CDR3 length is 14 residues. CDR1 and CDR2 (germline): DFQATT, SNEGSKA (reference sequence). CDR3 in amino acids: CSARDMAEADTQYF. CDR3 nucleotide sequence: TGCAGTGCTAGAGATATGGCGGAGGCAGATACGCAGTATTTT.

There are many counts of this clonotype. The V and J genes are TRBV11-2 and TRBJ2-1; the D gene is possibly TRBD2 (5 bases). Between the trimmed V and J ends, which lost 0 bases and 2 bases, there was a span of 14 bases. Germline V gene data show CDR1 as SGHAT and CDR2 as FQNNGV. This CDR3 is built from 17 residues. The DNA of the CDR3 is TGTGCCAGCAGCTTAGAAACTAGGGCTACGACCTACAATGAGCAGTTCTTC. Its protein product is CASSLETRATTYNEQFF. The whole variable domain, remainder taken from reference TRBV11-2 and TRBJ2-1, is EAGVAQSPRYKIIEKRQSVAFWCNPISGHATLYWYQQILGQGPKLLIQFQNNGVVDDSQLPKDRFSAERLKGVDSTLKIQPAKLEDSAVYLCASSLETRATTYNEQFFGPGTRLTVL.

This clonotype was seen a few times. J is TRBJ2-3 and V is TRBV7-9, with 9 bases identical to TRBD2. Unmatched junction bases numbered 4, after V lost 5 bases and J lost 1 base. The germline CDR1 and CDR2 sequences are SEHNR and FQNEAQ (reference sequence). This CDR3 has 15 amino acids. The CDR3 here is CASSLSSGGTDTQYF. CDR3 coding DNA: TGTGCCAGCAGCCTGTCTAGCGGGGGCACAGATACGCAGTATTTT.

The chain carries TRBV20-1 and TRBJ1-5, with 7 bases identical to TRBD1. V dropped 2 bases and J dropped 0; count of bases not matched to a gene: 7. CDR3 size: 16 residues. Germline V gene sequence: CDR1 DFQATT, CDR2 SNEGSKA (reference sequence). CDR3 residues: CSARRATGNSNQPQHF. The CDR3 nucleotides read TGCAGTGCTAGAAGGGCGACAGGGAATAGCAATCAGCCCCAGCATTTT.

This clonotype was recorded at least ten times. This sequence joins TRBV7-2 and TRBJ2-3; D is uncertain. The CDR3 covers 14 residues. V was cut by 8 bases and J by 6 bases, with 18 bases left in between. From germline, CDR1 is SGHTA and CDR2 FQGNSA. This CDR3 reads CASAGGSLQDTQYF. The DNA of the CDR3 is TGTGCCAGCGCAGGCGGCTCCTTGCAGGATACGCAGTATTTT.